The clone carrying this T cell receptor (beta chain) was seen a handful of times. The data stem from a study of T-cell reconstitution after alpha-beta-depleted transplantation in children. The germline V gene encodes CDR1 SGHTA and CDR2 FQGNSA. This CDR3 is 15 amino acids long. Trimming shortened V by 0 bases and J by 2 bases, and 10 bases separated the two germline ends. Preparation of the TCRbeta library was carried out with unique molecular identifiers. Each CDR3 protein is one row after TCRdb ran MiXCR on the PCR reads. The data hold a few hundred thousand distinct CDR3 sequences, with approximately 10% observed a single time.

The receptor's source is a human donor who donated a stem cell graft to a child with acute lymphoblastic leukemia. The gene calls are TRBV7-2 and TRBJ2-5, with D maybe TRBD2 (5 bases). Sequencing used PBMCs from the stem cell graft donor, obtained from the stem cell graft. CDR3 coding DNA: TGTGCCAGCAGCTTAGCGCCGGGGTTACAAGAGACCCAGTACTTC. Encoded protein: CASSLAPGLQETQYF.